This T cell receptor (beta chain) was recorded in a study of identical twins. Overall study results and limits: The models systematically underestimated how much out-of-frame TCR alpha was shared in monozygotic twins. Among out-of-frame alpha sequences shared by twins, low generation probability occurred in excess.

This CDR3 is built from 14 residues. J was trimmed by 7 bases and V by 3 bases; bases with no gene match: 5. Unique molecular identifiers were present on the cDNA, and a universal primer site came from template switching. Each CDR3 protein is one row after TCRdb ran MiXCR on the 5' RACE reads. The table shows a few hundred thousand distinct CDR3 sequences, with around 9.7% occurring only once. This clonotype has a count of ten or more. Its target is unknown. The chain carries TRBV12-3 or TRBV12-4 and TRBJ2-1; 8 nucleotides match TRBD2. The sequence was collected from a woman aged 45-60 years in good health. Sequencing was performed on naive T cells sorted from blood. DNA for the CDR3: TGTGCCAGCAGTTTTGCGGGAGGAGGGAATGAGCAGTTCTTC. This sequence encodes CASSFAGGGNEQFF.